These T cell receptor beta chains were read from a single sample in a study of siplizumab effects on memory and regulatory T cells. The data were produced by immunoSEQ multiplex PCR, yet TCRdb's version contains in-frame clones alone and is incomplete. The table records around 65,000 clones, around three quarters of them present only once. Sequenced material: memory CD4+ T cells sorted from blood. All receptors derive from a human donor in good health. The CDR3 runs from the conserved cysteine through the conserved F or W. The D gene is left open where the match is weak. Clone size is not always given. Where it is, it says once, few, many or a class for expanded clones.

d_call j_call v_call clone_size cdr3_aa cdr3_nt
TRBD1 TRBJ2-1 TRBV5-1 NA CASSKGQGSNEQFF TGCGCCAGCAGCAAGGGACAGGGAAGCAATGAGCAGTTCTTC
TRBD2 TRBJ2-1 TRBV11-3 NA CASSLSASGGAEQFF TGTGCCAGCAGCTTATCTGCTAGCGGGGGGGCGGAGCAGTTCTTC
TRBD1 TRBJ1-2 TRBV28 NA CASMRGQRDGYTF TGTGCCAGCATGAGGGGGCAGCGGGATGGCTACACCTTC
NA TRBJ2-4 TRBV28 few CASSLIGSGAKNIQYF TGTGCCAGCAGTTTAATAGGGAGCGGAGCCAAAAACATTCAGTACTTC
TRBD2 TRBJ2-3 TRBV11-2 once CASSGPISRGDRTDTQYF TGTGCCAGCAGCGGCCCGATTAGCCGGGGGGACCGCACAGATACGCAGTATTTT
NA TRBJ1-1 TRBV7-2 NA CASRRRGGAMNTEAFF TGTGCCAGCAGGCGCCGCGGGGGCGCGATGAACACTGAAGCTTTCTTT
NA TRBJ2-5 TRBV6-5 NA CASSYNRWGRQTQYF TGTGCCAGCAGTTACAATAGGTGGGGCCGCCAGACCCAGTACTTC
NA TRBJ2-5 TRBV19 NA CASSKRGPSTGRGETQYF TGTGCCAGTAGTAAACGGGGGCCTTCGACAGGGCGTGGAGAGACCCAGTACTTC
TRBD1 TRBJ2-5 TRBV30 NA CAWSQGAETQYF TGTGCCTGGAGCCAGGGGGCGGAGACCCAGTACTTC
NA TRBJ1-2 TRBV10-3 NA CAISADSLIGYTF TGTGCCATCAGTGCGGACAGCCTTATTGGCTACACCTTC
NA TRBJ1-4 TRBV4-1 NA CASSQGRTDLNEKLFF TGCGCCAGCAGCCAAGGCCGGACGGACCTTAATGAAAAACTGTTTTTT
NA TRBJ1-5 TRBV28 NA CASSSARPQHF TGTGCCAGCAGTTCGGCCAGGCCCCAGCATTTT
NA TRBJ1-2 TRBV6-6 NA CASSYSYGVGYTF TGTGCCAGCAGTTACTCGTATGGGGTCGGCTACACCTTC
TRBD1 TRBJ2-7 TRBV7-3 NA CASSPGQGGEQYF TGTGCCAGCAGCCCGGGACAGGGGGGAGAGCAGTACTTC
NA TRBJ1-5 TRBV19 NA CASSMTDSSNQPQHF TGTGCCAGTAGCATGACAGATTCTAGCAATCAGCCCCAGCATTTT
NA TRBJ1-2 TRBV6-6 NA CASTPGNSNYGYTF TGTGCCAGCACCCCCGGAAATTCAAACTATGGCTACACCTTC
NA TRBJ1-5 TRBV21-1 NA CASSKGVTGNQPQHF TGTGCCAGCAGCAAAGGCGTAACAGGCAATCAGCCCCAGCATTTT
NA TRBJ1-1 TRBV4-2 NA CASAEGMNTEAFF TGTGCCAGCGCAGAGGGAATGAACACTGAAGCTTTCTTT
TRBD1 TRBJ1-1 TRBV6-1 NA CASNPGGTEAFF TGTGCCAGCAATCCAGGGGGCACTGAAGCTTTCTTT
TRBD1 TRBJ1-1 TRBV7-2 few CASSPGTGVNTEAFF TGTGCCAGCAGCCCAGGGACAGGGGTTAACACTGAAGCTTTCTTT
NA TRBJ1-4 TRBV7-5 NA CVSLGELFF TGTGTCAGCCTAGGGGAACTGTTTTTT
TRBD1 TRBJ1-6 TRBV18 NA CASSPLGQLNSPLHF TGTGCCAGCTCACCATTGGGACAGTTAAATTCACCCCTCCACTTT
TRBD2 TRBJ2-1 TRBV11-2 once CASSLSPGGANEQFF TGTGCCAGCAGCTTATCCCCCGGGGGGGCCAATGAGCAGTTCTTC
NA TRBJ1-1 TRBV5-3 NA CASSFGFAEAFF TGTGCCAGCAGCTTTGGGTTCGCTGAAGCTTTCTTT
NA TRBJ1-2 TRBV29-1 few CSVGETGFPDYGYTF TGCAGCGTTGGGGAGACAGGCTTCCCTGACTATGGCTACACCTTC
NA TRBJ1-1 TRBV7-8 NA CASSINVVNTEAFF TGTGCCAGCAGCATAAATGTGGTGAACACTGAAGCTTTCTTT
NA TRBJ2-3 TRBV7-9 few CASSLVSDTQYF TGTGCCAGCAGCTTAGTGTCAGATACGCAGTATTTT
NA TRBJ1-4 TRBV19 NA CASSFRDEKLFF TGTGCCAGTAGTTTCAGGGATGAAAAACTGTTTTTT
NA TRBJ2-5 TRBV7-2 NA CASSRRVQETQYF TGTGCCAGCAGCCGTCGGGTTCAAGAGACCCAGTACTTC
TRBD2 TRBJ2-1 TRBV7-3 NA CASSSSGANNEQFF TGTGCCAGCAGCTCGAGCGGGGCGAACAATGAGCAGTTCTTC
NA TRBJ1-6 TRBV6-1 NA CASSETGFYNSPLHF TGTGCCAGCAGTGAAACAGGATTCTATAATTCACCCCTCCACTTT
TRBD1 TRBJ1-6 TRBV5-5 NA CASSFTGDYNSPLHF TGTGCCAGCAGCTTTACAGGGGACTATAATTCACCCCTCCACTTT
NA TRBJ1-4 TRBV2 NA CASSDQGRGGEKLFF TGTGCCAGCAGTGACCAGGGGAGAGGGGGTGAAAAACTGTTTTTT
NA TRBJ2-5 TRBV6-1 NA CASRPGNAAETQYF TGTGCCAGCAGGCCAGGGAACGCCGCAGAGACCCAGTACTTC
NA TRBJ1-5 TRBV18 once CASSPQRVGQPQHF TGTGCCAGCTCACCTCAGAGAGTTGGTCAGCCCCAGCATTTT
NA TRBJ1-2 TRBV19 NA CASSSRTEANYGYTF TGTGCCAGTAGTTCGAGGACAGAAGCTAACTATGGCTACACCTTC
TRBD2 TRBJ2-1 TRBV11-2 NA CASSPQRGGLNEQFF TGTGCCAGCAGCCCCCAGCGGGGGGGACTGAATGAGCAGTTCTTC
NA TRBJ2-2 TRBV5-4 few CASSLGSGGTNTGELFF TGTGCCAGCAGCTTAGGTAGCGGTGGCACGAACACCGGGGAGCTGTTTTTT
TRBD2 TRBJ2-3 TRBV9 NA CASSSSGGAADTQYF TGTGCCAGCAGCTCTAGCGGGGGGGCGGCAGATACGCAGTATTTT
TRBD1 TRBJ1-2 TRBV28 NA CASSLEDRALYGYTF TGTGCCAGCAGTTTAGAGGACAGGGCTCTTTATGGCTACACCTTC
NA TRBJ1-5 TRBV5-8 NA CASSPPQGIQPQHF TGTGCCAGCAGCCCCCCACAGGGTATTCAGCCCCAGCATTTT